The T cell receptor (beta chain) described here comes from a study of T cell clonality in common variable immunodeficiency. Study results and limitations: In common variable immunodeficiency, TCR beta chains reportedly carried fewer deletions and N-nucleotide insertions. What drives increased CVID clonality needs T cell subpopulation sequencing. CVID subjects showed higher TCRbeta clonality than healthy controls.

Clones were read by immunoSEQ multiplex PCR, and TCRdb kept only the in-frame ones, dropping some. The ten most abundant clones cover 3.5% to 4.5% of a sample with 6,500 to 8,500 clones. Notes on this clone: The antigen is unknown. The read is 3 residues too short to cover the CDR3 end, so that end is filled in from the germline J gene.

Both groups were predominantly of Caucasian heritage. CDR1 is SEHNR and CDR2 is FQNEAQ in the germline V gene (reference sequence). The CDR3 has 14 residues. Trimming cost V 4 bases and J 1 base, with 10 bases left between them. The chain couples TRBV7-9 to TRBJ1-1; D might be TRBD1 (6 bases). Sequencing used peripheral blood mononuclear cells. The sequence was obtained from a human donor with common variable immunodeficiency. The CDR3 sequence: CASSYRDTNTEAFF. The CDR3 bases that were read are TGTGCCAGCAGCTACCGGGACACGAACACTGAA.